Below, 19 T cell receptor beta chains from the same sample are listed, as sequenced in a study of shared clonotypes between healthy human individuals. Generated by immunoSEQ multiplex PCR, the TCRdb table keeps only in-frame clones and is missing some. The sample lists about 560,000 clones, around 81% seen once, with about 12% in the top ten. Sequenced: PBMCs. The origin of the receptors is a woman aged 40 to 50 in good health. Some clones in this sample may be carry-over from other donors' samples.

The sample holds one count of this clone. The chain uses TRBV11-2 and TRBJ2-7, with D perhaps matching TRBD2 (5 bases). Trimming cost V 5 bases and J 4 bases, with 12 bases left between them. Germline-derived CDR1 and CDR2 are SGHAT and FQNNGV. The CDR3 is made up of 13 amino acids. CDR3 DNA: TGTGCCAGCAGCCGCCCGGGCGGGTACGAGCAGTACTTC. Its protein product is CASSRPGGYEQYF.

This clone was recorded a few times. The rearrangement links TRBV11-2 to TRBJ2-3; D remains ambiguous. The germline V gene has CDR1 SGHAT and CDR2 FQNNGV. The CDR3 sequence is 16 residues long. V was pared by 0 bases and J by 0 bases, with 10 bases between. CDR3 nucleotides: TGTGCCAGCAGCTTAGATCTTAGGGTTAGCACAGATACGCAGTATTTT. Translation gives CASSLDLRVSTDTQYF.

This chain uses TRBV7-6 with TRBJ2-2, with 10 bases matching TRBD1. The CDR3 runs to 19 residues. Germline V CDR1 and CDR2: SGHVS, FNYEAQ. The V segment lost 5 bases and the J segment 1 base; nucleotides outside the gene matches: 13. CDR3 nucleotides: TGTGCCAGCAGCCGTTGGACAGGGGGAAGGGACAGGAACACCGGGGAGCTGTTTTTT. This codes for CASSRWTGGRDRNTGELFF. Full variable domain (outside the CDR3, taken from reference TRBV7-6 and TRBJ2-2): GAGVSQSPRYKVTKRGQDVALRCDPISGHVSLYWYRQALGQGPEFLTYFNYEAQQDKSGLPNDRFSAERPEGSISTLTIQRTEQRDSAMYRCASSRWTGGRDRNTGELFFGEGSRLTVL.

This clone came up a few times. The V gene is TRBV11-2, the J gene TRBJ2-3, with 10 bases matching TRBD2. V was clipped by 5 bases and J by 3 bases; unmatched bases: 5. The CDR3 length is 15 residues. CDR1 and CDR2 from the germline V gene are SGHAT and FQNNGV. CDR3 in amino acids: CASSASSGSTDTQYF. In DNA form, the CDR3 reads TGTGCCAGCAGCGCCTCTAGCGGGAGTACAGATACGCAGTATTTT.

This sequence joins TRBV11-2 and TRBJ2-6; D gene uncertain. Trimming removed 5 bases from V and 1 base from J, with 9 bases in between. This CDR3 is built from 15 residues. CDR1 is SGHAT and CDR2 is FQNNGV in the germline V gene. The CDR3 here is CASSQLVSGANVLTF. CDR3 nucleotides: TGTGCCAGCAGCCAACTCGTTTCTGGGGCCAACGTCCTGACTTTC.

Remarks on this clone: This likely traces to a read error, being one base from a far larger clone. Other DNA variants within this sample encode the same CDR3. The V call is TRBV27, the J call TRBJ2-1, with TRBD2 matching over 9 bases. J was trimmed by 7 bases and V by 7 bases; bases with no gene match: 11. This CDR3 has 15 amino acids. Germline V gene lookup returns CDR1 MNHEY and CDR2 SMNVEV (reference sequence). CDR3 in amino acids: CASNDAWREGNEQFF. In DNA form, the CDR3 reads TGTGCCAGCAATGATGCTTGGCGGGAGGGGAATGAGCAGTTCTTC.

Turning to this clone: A much larger clone differs by one base, so this may be a read error. CDR3 sequence (DNA): TGTGCCAGCAGCCGGACTAGCGGGAACACAGATACGCAGTATTTT. It codes for CASSRTSGNTDTQYF. The gene calls are TRBV7-2 and TRBJ2-3; 12 bases match TRBD2. The germline V gene has CDR1 SGHTA and CDR2 FQGNSA. CDR3 length: 15 residues. J gave up 2 bases and V 5 bases, and 2 bases lay outside the gene matches. Based on the CDR3 plus reference TRBV7-2 and TRBJ2-3, the full variable domain is GAGVSQSPSNKVTEKGKDVELRCDPISGHTALYWYRQSLGQGLEFLIYFQGNSAPDKSGLPSDRFSAERTGGSVSTLTIQRTQQEDSAVYLCASSRTSGNTDTQYFGPGTRLTVL.

V and J are TRBV10-2 and TRBJ2-1, with D hard to call. CDR1 is WSHSY and CDR2 is SAAADI in the germline V gene. V dropped 7 bases and J dropped 0 bases, with 10 bases sitting between them. This CDR3 is built from 14 residues. CDR3 DNA: TGCGCCAGCAATCTCGAGAGCTCCTACAATGAGCAGTTCTTC. Amino acid sequence: CASNLESSYNEQFF.

This chain connects TRBV11-2 to TRBJ2-3; a weak D match, TRBD1 (5 bases). Per germline, CDR1 SGHAT and CDR2 FQNNGV. This CDR3 is 12 amino acids long. Trimming pared 1 base from V and 6 bases from J, leaving 5 bases between. CDR3 DNA sequence: TGTGCCAGCAGCTTAGGGGGCGATACGCAGTATTTT. It specifies CASSLGGDTQYF.

The CDR3 sequence is CASSLRRAEQFF. The CDR3 DNA reads as TGTGCCAGCAGCTTACGCAGGGCGGAGCAGTTCTTC. The chain employs TRBV5-4 and TRBJ2-1; tentatively, D is TRBD1 (5 bases). The V gene lost 2 bases and the J gene lost 10 bases, with 10 bases spanning the gap. Germline CDR1 is SGHNT and CDR2 is YYREEE (reference sequence). The length of the CDR3 is 12 residues.

To note about this clone: Given a far larger clone just one base away, this is likely a sequencing read error. The same CDR3 can be traced to other DNA sequences in this sample. The V and J genes are TRBV6-1 and TRBJ2-5, with D uncertain. In germline, CDR1 is MNHNS, CDR2 SASEGT. The CDR3 is made up of 14 amino acids. Trimming removed 4 bases from V and 2 bases from J, with 11 bases in between. For the CDR3, the DNA is TGTGCCAGCAGTGTAAAAGAGGAACAAGAGACCCAGTACTTC. Its protein product is CASSVKEEQETQYF.

This clone was detected only a few times. V and J are TRBV27 and TRBJ1-2; D ambiguous. Germline CDR1 MNHEY, CDR2 SMNVEV (reference sequence). The CDR3 has 15 residues. V lost 3 bases and J 7 bases, leaving 18 bases between the germline ends. CDR3 sequence reads: CASSFSDMGGGGYTF. Written as DNA, the CDR3 is TGTGCCAGCAGTTTCTCTGACATGGGAGGTGGTGGCTACACCTTC.

This rearrangement joins TRBV12-5 to TRBJ2-3, with D hard to call. The V and J ends lost 1 base and 2 bases respectively, with 4 bases between them. The CDR3 covers 13 residues. Per germline, CDR1 LGHNT and CDR2 FRNRAP. The CDR3, as DNA: TGTGCTAGTGGTTTGGGATACACAGATACGCAGTATTTT. Translating gives CASGLGYTDTQYF.

The chain uses TRBV29-1 and TRBJ2-5, with 8 bases aligning to TRBD2. V was clipped by 0 bases and J by 7 bases; unmatched bases: 10. The CDR3 totals 15 residues. In germline, CDR1 is SQVTM, CDR2 ANQGSEA. This chain's CDR3 is CSVEDIAGRMGTQYF. In DNA, the CDR3 is TGCAGCGTTGAAGATATAGCGGGACGCATGGGGACCCAGTACTTC.

The chain links TRBV29-1 to TRBJ1-1; 7 positions match TRBD1. The germline V gene encodes CDR1 SQVTM and CDR2 ANQGSEA. V was pared by 6 bases and J by 6 bases, with 4 bases of the junction left unmatched. The CDR3 is made up of 11 amino acids. This chain's CDR3 is CSVQTGSEAFF. CDR3 in DNA: TGCAGCGTGCAGACAGGGTCTGAAGCTTTCTTT.

The table lists this clone with many counts. The chain recombines TRBV18 with TRBJ2-7; 9 bases align to TRBD1. This CDR3 spans 20 amino acids. The germline CDR1 and CDR2 sequences are KGHSH and LQKENI. The V and J ends lost 3 bases and 2 bases, in that order; junction bases with no gene match: 20. The CDR3 reads CASSPLHPISGTGLPYEQYF. CDR3 nucleotide sequence: TGTGCCAGCTCACCCCTTCACCCAATTTCCGGGACAGGGCTCCCCTACGAGCAGTACTTC.

The chain uses TRBV6-5 and TRBJ1-1, with D tentatively TRBD1 (6 bases). Trimming shortened V by 7 bases and J by 0 bases, and 15 bases separated the two germline ends. Germline CDR1 and CDR2: MNHEY and SVGAGI. The CDR3 sequence is 15 residues long. CDR3 in DNA: TGTGCCAGCATGGGGGTCGAGGGGGTGAACACTGAAGCTTTCTTT. It specifies CASMGVEGVNTEAFF.

V usage is TRBV19 and J usage is TRBJ2-7; TRBD2 might be the D (5 bases). The V gene lost 5 bases and the J gene lost 0 bases, with 11 bases spanning the gap. The CDR3 loop spans 14 amino acids. Germline assignment: CDR1 LNHDA and CDR2 SQIVND (reference sequence). CDR3 loop: CASSVTGSSYEQYF. CDR3 bases: TGTGCCAGTAGTGTCACTGGGAGCTCCTACGAGCAGTACTTC.

The chain joins TRBV5-5 to TRBJ2-7; no firm D call. The CDR3 sequence is 13 residues long. Trimming stripped 1 base from V and 0 bases from J, with 5 bases between. The V gene's germline CDR1 is SGHKS and CDR2 YYEKEE (reference sequence). The CDR3 DNA sequence: TGTGCCAGCAGCTTGCTCGACTCCTACGAGCAGTACTTC. It codes for CASSLLDSYEQYF.